The present entry profiles one TCR beta chain with its context. A few counts support this clonotype. Its recognized antigen is unknown. Base qualities are not provided; no much larger clone lies one nucleotide away. This sample was taken from a study of T-cell reconstitution after alpha-beta-depleted transplantation in children (dated by TCRdb to the mid-2010s). In terms of the full investigation: The study quantitatively tracked T-cell immune reconstitution after TCRalphabeta/CD19-depleted allogeneic hematopoietic cell transplantation in children using TCR repertoire profiling.

Broader findings and caveats from the paper: In some patients, the high TCRbeta diversity seen at day 60 was put down to recipient T cells and intrathymic progenitors that had survived conditioning. The apparently early recovery of alphabetaT-cell counts about two months after transplant reportedly depended on only several hundred rapidly expanded clones that came from non-depleted graft cells. Hyperexpanded clone frequencies declined over subsequent months; after one year, T-cell counts and TCRbeta diversity were mostly attributed to newly produced T cells.

This specimen's treatment or condition label, interpreted: allogeneic hematopoietic cell transplantation with graft depleted of TCRalphabeta T cells and CD19 B cells. The transplant recipients were children given TCRalphabeta/CD19-depleted allogeneic hematopoietic cell grafts. Libraries were constructed by PCR. For sequencing, an Illumina HiSeq 2500 was employed. TCR library preparation used molecular barcoding, with unique molecular identifiers applied to normalize quantification of the TCRbeta repertoire. TCRdb handled the public reads itself, with Q25 trimming in fastp and clone calling in MiXCR, and kept productive beta chains. Entries are consolidated by CDR3 protein sequence, retaining the most common genes and DNA. The table for this sample lists approximately 1,000,000 distinct CDR3 sequences; about 29% of them were counted only once. The ten largest clones capture over 25% of the sample.

This sample comprised PBMCs, mostly from graft donor cells, obtained 360 days after TCRalphabeta/CD19-depleted stem cell transplant. The sequence derives from a boy in the first two years of life who had a stem cell transplant for SCID, so the T cells may come from the graft donor.

The nucleotide sequence reads TGTGCCAGCATCCCCGGGACTAGCGGGGTGTTCAATGAGCAGTTCTTC. Its coded protein is CASIPGTSGVFNEQFF. This receptor chain uses TRBV28 and TRBJ2-1; 13 junctional bases match TRBD2. From V the trimming removes 7 bases and from J it removes 6 bases, while the gene matches leave 9 bases of the junction unaccounted for. The CDR3 sequence holds 16 residues, the cysteine and phenylalanine included. The kept DNA is CDR3 alone, 48 bases in frame from the first base. For CDR1 and CDR2, the germline V gene lists MDHEN and SYDVKM.